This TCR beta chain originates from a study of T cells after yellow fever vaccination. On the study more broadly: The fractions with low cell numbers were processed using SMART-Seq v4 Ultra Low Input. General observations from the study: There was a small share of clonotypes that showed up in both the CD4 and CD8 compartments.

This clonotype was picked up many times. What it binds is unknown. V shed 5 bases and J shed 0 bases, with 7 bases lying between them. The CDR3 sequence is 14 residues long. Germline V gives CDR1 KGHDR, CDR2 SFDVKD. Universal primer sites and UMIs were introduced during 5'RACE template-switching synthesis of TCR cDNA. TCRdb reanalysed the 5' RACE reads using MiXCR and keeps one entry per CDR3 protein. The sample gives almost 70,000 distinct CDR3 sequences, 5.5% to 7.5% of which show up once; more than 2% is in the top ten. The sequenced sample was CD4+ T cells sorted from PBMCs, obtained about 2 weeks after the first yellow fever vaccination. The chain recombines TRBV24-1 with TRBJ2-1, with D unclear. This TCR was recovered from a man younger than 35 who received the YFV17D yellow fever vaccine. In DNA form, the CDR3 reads TGTGCCACCAGTGCCCCTAGCTCCTACAATGAGCAGTTCTTC. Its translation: CATSAPSSYNEQFF.